This T cell receptor (beta chain) stems from a study of T cells in Graves' hyperthyroidism and ophthalmopathy. Amplification of TCR beta CDR3 regions used RNA as the template. TCR CDR3 underwent first-round RT-PCR with the HTBI primer set. TCRdb reanalysed the multiplex PCR reads using MiXCR and keeps one entry per CDR3 protein. The sample includes approximately 430,000 distinct CDR3 sequences, about a sixth seen only once; the top ten take approximately 7.5%. This clonotype appeared many times. Deletions cut 0 bases from V and 8 bases from J, with 18 bases between. The CDR3 has 16 amino acids. Per the germline V gene, CDR1 is SGHRS and CDR2 is YFSETQ.

The TCR comes from a woman younger than 35 with Graves' hyperthyroidism. The rearrangement links TRBV5-1 to TRBJ2-1; D call uncertain. Sequenced material: blood. DNA for the CDR3: TGCGCCAGCAGCTTGGAGATAAACCACCTTGGGTATGAGCAGTTCTTC. It codes for CASSLEINHLGYEQFF.